This passage covers 19 T cell receptor beta chains from one sample sequenced in a study of blood T cell repertoires in COVID-19. Data came from immunoSEQ multiplex PCR; TCRdb stores just in-frame clones and leaves some out. The sample has over 130,000 clones; 88% are singletons. The sequenced sample was peripheral blood. The receptors were gathered from a human donor with COVID-19, enrolled during active disease. The donor label of this sample is uncertain.

The CDR3 DNA reads TGTGCCAGCAGCTCGTTTAGTCTGGGCCTAGCCTATGGCTACACCTTC. This sequence encodes CASSSFSLGLAYGYTF. This chain uses TRBV5-6 with TRBJ1-2; D not certain. The V end lost 3 bases, the J end lost 4 bases, and 19 bases lay between the germline ends. The CDR3 is 16 residues long. Looked up from germline, CDR1 is SGHDT and CDR2 is YYEEEE.

The chain carries TRBV7-2 and TRBJ1-1, with 9 nucleotides matching TRBD1. The CDR3 length is 13 residues. Germline V gives CDR1 SGHTA, CDR2 FQGNSA. The ends lost 4 bases at V and 9 bases at J; junction bases unmatched: 6. DNA of the CDR3: TGTGCCAGCAGCTCACCGGACAGGGGCAAAGCTTTCTTT. This translates into CASSSPDRGKAFF.

The rearrangement joins TRBV11-2 to TRBJ1-3; D gene uncertain. Per the germline V gene, CDR1 is SGHAT and CDR2 is FQNNGV. The V end lost 5 bases, the J end lost 0 bases, and 14 bases lay between the germline ends. The CDR3 extends over 16 amino acids. DNA for the CDR3: TGTGCCAGCAGCCCTCTTCGCGGGAACTCTGGAAACACCATATATTTT. Translated, it gives CASSPLRGNSGNTIYF.

This sequence joins TRBV7-9 and TRBJ1-5; D is ambiguous. Germline V gives CDR1 SEHNR, CDR2 FQNEAQ (reference sequence). Trimming left V 5 bases short and J 7 bases short, with 12 bases between. CDR3 length: 13 amino acids. CDR3 loop: CASSPNTGQPQHF. The CDR3 DNA reads as TGTGCCAGCAGCCCAAATACGGGACAGCCCCAGCATTTT.

The chain combines TRBV6-5 with TRBJ1-2; no definite D call. Looked up from germline, CDR1 is MNHEY and CDR2 is SVGAGI. Trimming left V 4 bases short and J 8 bases short, with 20 bases between. CDR3 length equals 15 residues. CDR3 protein: CASSLTWTGIEGYTF. In DNA form, the CDR3 reads TGTGCCAGCAGTTTAACATGGACCGGGATTGAGGGCTACACCTTC.

The genes are TRBV7-7 and TRBJ2-7; 10 bases map to TRBD2. The J segment lost 7 bases and the V segment lost 6 bases, leaving 12 bases of the junction unmatched. CDR1 is SSHAT, CDR2 FNYEAQ, per germline (reference sequence). CDR3 size: 15 residues. The CDR3 sequence: CASSPIAGGPSEQYF. The CDR3 DNA is TGTGCCAGCAGTCCTATAGCGGGGGGCCCGAGTGAGCAGTACTTC.

The chain recombines TRBV3-1 (or the pseudogene TRBV3-2) with TRBJ2-7; 8 nucleotides line up with TRBD2. The junction had 8 bases not matched to a gene; V was cut back by 4 bases and J by 0 bases. The CDR3 is made up of 16 amino acids. Germline CDR1 LGHDT, CDR2 YNNKEL (reference sequence). CDR3 sequence (DNA): TGTGCCAGCAGCCCTGTCTACGGGACTAGCTCCTACGAGCAGTACTTC. As protein: CASSPVYGTSSYEQYF.

V is TRBV3-1 (or the pseudogene TRBV3-2) and J is TRBJ1-2; the D gene is possibly TRBD1 (6 bases). The CDR3 consists of 14 residues. The germline CDR1 and CDR2 sequences are LGHDT and YNNKEL (reference sequence). V lost 0 bases and J 6 bases, leaving 11 bases between the germline ends. CDR3 in amino acids: CASSQDTGTNGYTF. CDR3 sequence (DNA): TGTGCCAGCAGCCAAGATACAGGGACGAATGGCTACACCTTC.

The chain recombines TRBV7-9 with TRBJ1-2; D is unresolved. The CDR3 is 13 residues long. Germline assignment: CDR1 SEHNR and CDR2 FQNEAQ (reference sequence). With 2 bases removed from V and 3 bases from J, the gap between germline ends came to 7 bases. Here the CDR3 DNA reads TGTGCCAGCAGCTTAAGACACGACTATGGCTACACCTTC. Translating gives CASSLRHDYGYTF.

The genes are TRBV4-1 and TRBJ1-1; D unresolved. Germline CDR1 is MGHRA and CDR2 is YSYEKL. The CDR3 has 13 amino acids. V was cut by 4 bases and J by 1 base, with 7 bases left in between. The CDR3 is CASSRFRNTEAFF. CDR3 DNA sequence: TGCGCCAGCAGCCGTTTTAGGAACACTGAAGCTTTCTTT.

The V call is TRBV27, the J call TRBJ1-2; TRBD1 agrees at 7 bases. Unmatched junction bases numbered 7, after V lost 5 bases and J lost 7 bases. CDR3 length equals 13 residues. The germline CDR1 and CDR2 sequences are MNHEY and SMNVEV (reference sequence). The CDR3 sequence is CASSAQGLGGYTF. The CDR3 DNA is TGTGCCAGCAGTGCACAGGGGTTGGGTGGCTACACCTTC.

The CDR3 is CASSINQVNTEAFF. The CDR3 nucleotides are TGTGCCAGTAGTATAAACCAGGTGAACACTGAAGCTTTCTTT. The chain couples TRBV19 to TRBJ1-1; no reliable D call. Per germline, CDR1 LNHDA and CDR2 SQIVND (reference sequence). V was clipped by 2 bases and J by 0 bases, with 7 bases between them. This CDR3 contains 14 residues.

The J gene is TRBJ1-2, the V gene TRBV6-5, with 7 positions matching TRBD1. Germline V gives CDR1 MNHEY, CDR2 SVGAGI. The CDR3 is 12 amino acids. Unmatched junction bases numbered 6, after V lost 6 bases and J lost 8 bases. CDR3 in DNA: TGTGCCAGCAGGAGACAGGGTTGGGGCTACACCTTC. Its translation is CASRRQGWGYTF.

The gene calls are TRBV5-1 and TRBJ1-6; 7 nucleotides match TRBD1. CDR1 is SGHRS and CDR2 is YFSETQ in the germline V gene. Trimming took 3 bases from V and 10 from J; bases not matched to a gene: 7. The CDR3 length is 14 residues. The CDR3 nucleotides read TGCGCCAGCAGCTGGACAGGACCCACGTCACCCCTCCACTTT. Protein sequence: CASSWTGPTSPLHF. Using reference TRBV5-1 and TRBJ1-6 for the parts outside the CDR3, the full variable domain is KAGVTQTPRYLIKTRGQQVTLSCSPISGHRSVSWYQQTPGQGLQFLFEYFSETQRNKGNFPGRFSGRQFSNSRSEMNVSTLELGDSALYLCASSWTGPTSPLHFGNGTRLTVT.

The chain is built from TRBV10-3 and TRBJ2-7; tentative D call: TRBD2 (7 bases). This CDR3 has 15 residues. The V end lost 4 bases, the J end lost 1 base, and 14 bases lay between the germline ends. Per the germline V gene, CDR1 is ENHRY and CDR2 is SYGVKD. The CDR3 DNA sequence: TGTGCCATCAGTGTATCGGGGGGCAGTTCCTACGAGCAGTACTTC. This gives the protein CAISVSGGSSYEQYF.

This chain joins TRBV24-1 and TRBJ2-5; 7 bases match TRBD2. Germline CDR1 and CDR2: KGHDR and SFDVKD. Trimming at V came to 3 bases and at J to 5 bases, leaving 5 bases not matched to a gene. This CDR3 spans 14 amino acids. Here the CDR3 DNA reads TGTGCCACCAGTGATATGGGGAGGGTGGAGACCCAGTACTTC. Translating gives CATSDMGRVETQYF.

This clone has just one count. This chain links TRBV19 with TRBJ2-7; 10 bases are a match to TRBD1. V dropped 5 bases and J dropped 0; count of bases not matched to a gene: 4. Germline CDR1 and CDR2: LNHDA and SQIVND (reference sequence). The length of the CDR3 is 15 residues. This chain's CDR3 is CASSPRDRGSYEQYF. The CDR3 bases are TGTGCCAGTAGTCCCCGGGACAGGGGCTCCTACGAGCAGTACTTC.

J is TRBJ2-1 and V is TRBV5-4, with 10 bases identical to TRBD1. This CDR3 comprises 15 residues. V lost 5 bases and J lost 5; bases outside the gene matches: 7. The germline CDR1 and CDR2 sequences are SGHNT and YYREEE (reference sequence). The DNA for the CDR3 is TGTGCCAGCAGATTTAGACAGGGGGCTGACAATGAGCAGTTCTTC. Translated: CASRFRQGADNEQFF.

In nucleotides, the CDR3 is TGTGCCATCAGTGGAGGCAGCGCCAATCAGCCCCAGCATTTT. It yields the protein CAISGGSANQPQHF. This chain joins TRBV10-3 and TRBJ1-5; no firm D call. The germline V gene encodes CDR1 ENHRY and CDR2 SYGVKD. The CDR3 consists of 14 residues. V lost 4 bases and J 3 bases, leaving 10 bases between the germline ends.